The 27 T cell receptor beta chains given below trace back to one sample, sequenced in a study of shared clonotypes between healthy human individuals. TCRdb keeps only in-frame clones here, not all; method: immunoSEQ multiplex PCR. The table shows about 2.1 million clones, with 93% occurring only once. The naive CD8 subset, CD45RO-negative cells positively selected for CCR7, excluded terminally differentiated effector memory CD45RA+ cells. Specimen: naive CD8+ T cells from PBMCs. Receptor source: a man between 18 and 35 years old in good health. Some clones in this sample may be carry-over from other donors' samples.

The V gene is TRBV4-3, the J gene TRBJ2-5; possible D gene TRBD2, 7 bases. V shed 5 bases and J shed 2 bases, with 15 bases lying between them. CDR3 length: 15 residues. Germline CDR1 and CDR2: LGHNA and YSLEER. The CDR3 spells CASSVRGGLQETQYF. The DNA for the CDR3 is TGCGCCAGCAGCGTCAGGGGAGGGTTACAAGAGACCCAGTACTTC.

This clone was picked up a small number of times. The same CDR3 also results from other DNA sequences found in this sample. The chain links TRBV27 to TRBJ1-5; D is undetermined. This CDR3 has 14 residues. Trimming left V 2 bases short and J 2 bases short, with 7 bases between. The germline CDR1 and CDR2 sequences are MNHEY and SMNVEV (reference sequence). The CDR3 sequence is CASSLRDRNQPQHF. The CDR3 coding sequence is TGTGCCAGCAGTTTAAGGGATCGCAATCAGCCCCAGCATTTT.

The V and J genes are TRBV29-1 and TRBJ2-1; D gene ambiguous. V lost 8 bases and J lost 0, with 14 bases in between. The CDR3 is 14 residues long. Looked up from germline, CDR1 is SQVTM and CDR2 is ANQGSEA. The CDR3, as DNA: TGCAGCATCTCCGAACGGTACTCCTACAATGAGCAGTTCTTC. This codes for CSISERYSYNEQFF.

This clone was recorded a few times. This chain connects TRBV19 to TRBJ2-7, with 10 bases aligning to TRBD2. CDR3 size: 13 residues. Germline V CDR1 and CDR2: LNHDA, SQIVND (reference sequence). Trimming cost V 5 bases and J 6 bases; bases outside gene matches: 4. Here the CDR3 reads CASSLAGGREQYF. The CDR3 coding sequence is TGTGCCAGTAGTTTAGCGGGAGGCCGCGAGCAGTACTTC.

This chain uses TRBV7-3 with TRBJ2-7; a weak D match, TRBD2 (5 bases). This CDR3 contains 12 residues. Deletions cut 5 bases from V and 5 bases from J, with 10 bases between. CDR1 is SGHTA and CDR2 is FQGTGA in the germline V gene. The CDR3 nucleotides read TGTGCCAGCAGCCGAGGAGGAGACGAGCAGTACTTC. It yields the protein CASSRGGDEQYF. Full variable domain (outside the CDR3, taken from reference TRBV7-3 and TRBJ2-7): GAGVSQTPSNKVTEKGKYVELRCDPISGHTALYWYRQSLGQGPEFLIYFQGTGAADDSGLPNDRFFAVRPEGSVSTLKIQRTERGDSAVYLCASSRGGDEQYFGPGTRLTVT.

J is TRBJ2-5 and V is TRBV28; 8 bases line up with TRBD1. The V and J ends lost 6 bases and 7 bases, in that order; junction bases with no gene match: 10. CDR3 length: 14 amino acids. Germline-derived CDR1 and CDR2 are MDHEN and SYDVKM. The CDR3 sequence is CASSQAGGSGTQYF. The CDR3 DNA is TGTGCCAGCAGCCAGGCAGGGGGCTCGGGGACCCAGTACTTC. The entire variable domain, with the rest obtained from reference TRBV28 and TRBJ2-5, is as follows: DVKVTQSSRYLVKRTGEKVFLECVQDMDHENMFWYRQDPGLGLRLIYFSYDVKMKEKGDIPEGYSVSREKKERFSLILESASTNQTSMYLCASSQAGGSGTQYFGPGTRLLVL.

The CDR3 bases are TGCGCCACCCGACAGGGTAGAACAGATACGCAGTATTTT. This translates into CATRQGRTDTQYF. The J gene is TRBJ2-3, the V gene TRBV10-2; 7 nucleotides agree with TRBD1. This CDR3 has 13 residues. The germline CDR1 and CDR2 sequences are WSHSY and SAAADI. The ends lost 10 bases at V and 3 bases at J; junction bases unmatched: 7.

Only a few counts were recorded for this clone. This chain connects TRBV9 to TRBJ1-1; D is perhaps TRBD1 (6 bases). This CDR3 has 15 amino acids. Trimming stripped 1 base from V and 0 bases from J, with 10 bases between. The germline V gene encodes CDR1 SGDLS and CDR2 YYNGEE. The CDR3 bases are TGTGCCAGCAGCGTAACGGACAGACTGAACACTGAAGCTTTCTTT. Protein sequence: CASSVTDRLNTEAFF. Based on the CDR3 plus reference TRBV9 and TRBJ1-1, the full variable domain is DSGVTQTPKHLITATGQRVTLRCSPRSGDLSVYWYQQSLDQGLQFLIQYYNGEERAKGNILERFSAQQFPDLHSELNLSSLELGDSALYFCASSVTDRLNTEAFFGQGTRLTVV.

This clone was detected only a few times. The CDR3, as DNA: TGTGCCAGTAGTTACTCTCGGACAGGCTATGGCTACACCTTC. This codes for CASSYSRTGYGYTF. V and J are TRBV19 and TRBJ1-2; 7 bases map to TRBD1. CDR3 length equals 14 residues. The junction had 7 bases not matched to a gene; V was cut back by 5 bases and J by 4 bases. Germline V CDR1 and CDR2: LNHDA, SQIVND (reference sequence).

V and J are TRBV7-3 and TRBJ2-3, with TRBD2 matching 7 bases. Trimming took 5 bases from V and 3 from J; bases not matched to a gene: 14. Germline CDR1 is SGHTA and CDR2 is FQGTGA. There are 17 residues in the CDR3. DNA for the CDR3: TGTGCCAGCAGCAACCCCCCGGGGGAGGGCCAAACAGATACGCAGTATTTT. It codes for CASSNPPGEGQTDTQYF. Using reference TRBV7-3 and TRBJ2-3 for the parts outside the CDR3, the full variable domain is GAGVSQTPSNKVTEKGKYVELRCDPISGHTALYWYRQSLGQGPEFLIYFQGTGAADDSGLPNDRFFAVRPEGSVSTLKIQRTERGDSAVYLCASSNPPGEGQTDTQYFGPGTRLTVL.

The chain recombines TRBV27 with TRBJ1-2; 8 positions agree with TRBD1. Trimming cost V 6 bases and J 8 bases; bases outside gene matches: 8. This CDR3 has 13 residues. Germline V gives CDR1 MNHEY, CDR2 SMNVEV (reference sequence). The CDR3 sequence is CASRGTGFNGYTF. The CDR3 DNA is TGTGCCAGCAGGGGGACAGGATTCAACGGCTACACCTTC.

V and J are TRBV28 and TRBJ2-1, with 7 bases matching TRBD1. V trimming: 5 bases; J trimming: 12 bases; junction bases outside the gene matches: 10. The germline V gene has CDR1 MDHEN and CDR2 SYDVKM. The CDR3 runs 13 residues. CDR3 in DNA: TGTGCCAGCAGTCGGGACAGTTGGGAAGGGCAGTTCTTC. Protein: CASSRDSWEGQFF.

The chain employs TRBV7-9 and TRBJ1-2, with a weak D call TRBD1 (5 bases). This CDR3 comprises 13 residues. Trimming left V 6 bases short and J 5 bases short, with 13 bases between. The germline CDR1 and CDR2 sequences are SEHNR and FQNEAQ (reference sequence). The CDR3 reads CASSLDTEYGYTF. For the CDR3, the DNA is TGTGCCAGCAGTTTGGACACAGAATATGGCTACACCTTC.

The chain couples TRBV27 to TRBJ2-3; 7 bases are shared with TRBD2. Per the germline V gene, CDR1 is MNHEY and CDR2 is SMNVEV (reference sequence). V lost 2 bases, J lost 5 bases, and 7 bases stayed unmatched. This CDR3 spans 15 amino acids. CDR3 sequence (DNA): TGTGCCAGCAGTTTAAGGGCGGGAGTAAAAGATACGCAGTATTTT. It translates to CASSLRAGVKDTQYF.

The rearrangement uses TRBV9 and TRBJ1-5; no clear D gene. Germline loops: CDR1 SGDLS, CDR2 YYNGEE. V dropped 0 bases and J dropped 2 bases, with 9 bases sitting between them. The CDR3 consists of 15 residues. The CDR3: CASSVAGVGNQPQHF. DNA of the CDR3: TGTGCCAGCAGCGTAGCTGGGGTAGGCAATCAGCCCCAGCATTTT.

The chain has TRBV28 and TRBJ1-3; 9 bases map to TRBD1. Trimming removed 4 bases from V and 2 bases from J; junction bases left unmatched: 6. This CDR3 is 16 amino acids long. Germline CDR1 and CDR2: MDHEN and SYDVKM. The CDR3 region has the DNA TGTGCCAGCAGTTCGACCCGGACAGGGGCTGGAAACACCATATATTTT. Encoded protein: CASSSTRTGAGNTIYF.

The CDR3 here is CASSLALGLAVPFRSNEQFF. As DNA, the CDR3 is TGTGCCAGCAGCTTAGCGCTGGGACTAGCGGTCCCTTTCAGGAGCAATGAGCAGTTCTTC. This chain links TRBV7-2 with TRBJ2-1; 11 bases are a match to TRBD2. The CDR3 runs 20 residues. V was pared by 0 bases and J by 6 bases, with 16 bases of the junction left unmatched. Germline V gives CDR1 SGHTA, CDR2 FQGNSA. Full variable domain (missing parts from reference TRBV7-2 and TRBJ2-1): GAGVSQSPSNKVTEKGKDVELRCDPISGHTALYWYRQSLGQGLEFLIYFQGNSAPDKSGLPSDRFSAERTGGSVSTLTIQRTQQEDSAVYLCASSLALGLAVPFRSNEQFFGPGTRLTVL.

This clone has only one observation. This chain joins TRBV11-2 and TRBJ2-7; tentatively, D is TRBD2 (6 bases). In germline, CDR1 is SGHAT, CDR2 FQNNGV. The CDR3 length is 14 residues. Trimming left V 3 bases short and J 0 bases short, with 9 bases between. Written as DNA, the CDR3 is TGTGCCAGCAGCTTGGGGGGTCGCTCCTACGAGCAGTACTTC. Translating it yields CASSLGGRSYEQYF. Combining the CDR3 with reference TRBV11-2 and TRBJ2-7 gives the whole variable domain EAGVAQSPRYKIIEKRQSVAFWCNPISGHATLYWYQQILGQGPKLLIQFQNNGVVDDSQLPKDRFSAERLKGVDSTLKIQPAKLEDSAVYLCASSLGGRSYEQYFGPGTRLTVT.

The chain combines TRBV2 with TRBJ1-1; TRBD1 matches 8 bases. The length of the CDR3 is 15 residues. Trimming at V came to 8 bases and at J to 1 base, leaving 9 bases not matched to a gene. Germline values: CDR1 SNHLY, CDR2 FYNNEI. CDR3 residues: CASGEDGTGNTEAFF. The CDR3 coding sequence is TGTGCCAGCGGGGAAGACGGGACAGGGAACACTGAAGCTTTCTTT.

This chain joins TRBV7-9 and TRBJ2-7; a possible D gene is TRBD2 (7 bases). Per germline, CDR1 SEHNR and CDR2 FQNEAQ (reference sequence). CDR3 size: 16 residues. Trimming left V 5 bases short and J 3 bases short, with 20 bases between. As DNA, the CDR3 is TGTGCCAGCAGCCAAGGGGGAGGGGCCTCAATCTACGAGCAGTACTTC. It specifies CASSQGGGASIYEQYF.

Worth noting for this clone: Other DNA sequences of this sample code for an identical CDR3. The chain combines TRBV4-3 with TRBJ2-7; 13 bases are shared with TRBD2. Germline V gene data show CDR1 as LGHNA and CDR2 as YSLEER. The trim removed 0 bases at V and 3 bases at J, leaving 2 bases unmatched. The CDR3 is made up of 16 amino acids. The chain's CDR3 is CASSQDRTSGSYEQYF. The CDR3 DNA follows: TGCGCCAGCAGCCAAGATCGGACTAGCGGGAGCTACGAGCAGTACTTC.

The chain combines TRBV19 with TRBJ1-5, with 7 bases aligning to TRBD1. With V trimmed by 6 bases and J by 0 bases, 8 bases remained unmatched. The CDR3 has 16 amino acids. Germline V lookup: CDR1 LNHDA, CDR2 SQIVND (reference sequence). CDR3 coding DNA: TGTGCCAGTAGGCGGGGACAGCCCTATAGCAATCAGCCCCAGCATTTT. Residues: CASRRGQPYSNQPQHF. The full variable domain, in which reference TRBV19 and TRBJ1-5 provide the parts outside the CDR3, is DGGITQSPKYLFRKEGQNVTLSCEQNLNHDAMYWYRQDPGQGLRLIYYSQIVNDFQKGDIAEGYSVSREKKESFPLTVTSAQKNPTAFYLCASRRGQPYSNQPQHFGDGTRLSIL.

Of note for this clone: Other nucleotide sequences in the sample specify the same CDR3. The rearrangement links TRBV6-5 to TRBJ2-5, with a weak D call TRBD2 (5 bases). The CDR3 runs to 12 residues. V dropped 3 bases and J dropped 5 bases, with 7 bases sitting between them. CDR1 is MNHEY and CDR2 is SVGAGI in the germline V gene. Here the CDR3 reads CASSYTGETQYF. For the CDR3, the DNA is TGTGCCAGCAGTTATACGGGGGAGACCCAGTACTTC.

This rearrangement joins TRBV5-8 to TRBJ2-7; weak D call: TRBD1 (10 bases). Per the germline V gene, CDR1 is SGHTS and CDR2 is YDEGEE. The CDR3 covers 15 residues. The V gene lost 5 bases and the J gene lost 6 bases, with 21 bases spanning the gap. The DNA of the CDR3 is TGTGCCAGCAGAAATTTAGCGGGGGACAGGGGCGAGCAGTACTTC. This codes for CASRNLAGDRGEQYF.

J is TRBJ2-7 and V is TRBV5-1, with 8 bases identical to TRBD2. The junction had 13 bases not matched to a gene; V was cut back by 1 base and J by 4 bases. Per the germline V gene, CDR1 is SGHRS and CDR2 is YFSETQ. This CDR3 comprises 17 residues. The CDR3 protein is CASSLTGGGTRSYEQYF. The CDR3 DNA sequence: TGCGCCAGCAGCTTGACCGGCGGGGGGACTCGCTCATACGAGCAGTACTTC.

The chain uses TRBV14 and TRBJ1-1; TRBD1 is a possible D gene (6 bases). This CDR3 contains 15 residues. CDR1 and CDR2 (germline): SGHDN, FVKESK. V gave up 4 bases and J gave up 0 bases, with 12 bases separating them. The chain's CDR3 is CASSRTTGMNTEAFF. The DNA of the CDR3 is TGTGCCAGCAGCCGAACGACAGGAATGAACACTGAAGCTTTCTTT.

This chain joins TRBV5-5 and TRBJ1-1, with D perhaps TRBD1 (5 bases). V lost 0 bases and J lost 8, with 20 bases in between. Germline CDR1 and CDR2: SGHKS and YYEKEE (reference sequence). The CDR3 covers 16 residues. The CDR3 DNA reads TGTGCCAGCAGCTTGGATCTCTTCGGGGGAGGTTCCGAAGCTTTCTTT. Translated: CASSLDLFGGGSEAFF. The entire variable domain, with the rest obtained from reference TRBV5-5 and TRBJ1-1, is as follows: DAGVTQSPTHLIKTRGQQVTLRCSPISGHKSVSWYQQVLGQGPQFIFQYYEKEERGRGNFPDRFSARQFPNYSSELNVNALLLGDSALYLCASSLDLFGGGSEAFFGQGTRLTVV.